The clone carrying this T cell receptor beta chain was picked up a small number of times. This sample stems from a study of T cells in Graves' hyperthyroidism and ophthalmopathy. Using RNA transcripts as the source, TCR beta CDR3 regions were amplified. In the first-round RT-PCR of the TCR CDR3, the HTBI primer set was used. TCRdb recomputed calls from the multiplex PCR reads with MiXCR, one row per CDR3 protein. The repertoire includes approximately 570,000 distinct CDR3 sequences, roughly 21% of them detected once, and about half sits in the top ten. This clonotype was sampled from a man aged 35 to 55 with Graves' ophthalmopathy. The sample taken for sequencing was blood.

The DNA for the CDR3 is TGTGCCAGCAGCCCCTTGCAGCAACGGGGACGGGCGGCTTTGAACACTGAAGCTTTCTTT. Its translation: CASSPLQQRGRAALNTEAFF. This chain joins TRBV5-5 and TRBJ1-1; the D gene is possibly TRBD1 (5 bases). The ends were cut back, 4 bases at V and 0 bases at J, with 28 bases in the middle. The CDR3 is 20 residues long. CDR1 is SGHKS and CDR2 is YYEKEE in the germline V gene (reference sequence).